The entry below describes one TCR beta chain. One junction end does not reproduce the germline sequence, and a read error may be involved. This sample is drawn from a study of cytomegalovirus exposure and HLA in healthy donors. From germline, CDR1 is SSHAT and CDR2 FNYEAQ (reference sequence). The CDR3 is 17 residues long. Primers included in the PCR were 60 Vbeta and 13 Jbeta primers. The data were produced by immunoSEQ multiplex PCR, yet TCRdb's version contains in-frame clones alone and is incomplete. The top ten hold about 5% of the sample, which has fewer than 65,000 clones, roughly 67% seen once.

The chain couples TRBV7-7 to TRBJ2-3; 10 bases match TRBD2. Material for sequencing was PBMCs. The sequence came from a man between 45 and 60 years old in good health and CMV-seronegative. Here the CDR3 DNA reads TGTGCTAGCAGCTTAGGGAGCGGGGGGGCCTTCCCAGATACGCAGTATTTT. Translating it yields CASSLGSGGAFPDTQYF.